This record looks at one T cell receptor (beta chain) sequence and its context. This entry is derived from a study of blood T cell repertoires in COVID-19. Study information: Samples taken during acute and convalescent COVID-19 were collected in the United States, Italy and Spain. The analysed material was cDNA or gDNA that came from T cells, B-cell-depleted T cells, or PBMCs.

Germline-derived CDR1 and CDR2 are SGDLS and YYNGEE. V shed 4 bases, J shed 2 bases, and the junction held 14 bases outside the gene matches. The CDR3 runs 20 residues. TCRdb's table, derived via immunoSEQ multiplex PCR, lists solely in-frame clones and lacks some. This sample has over 300,000 clones, with around 88% found just once. The TCR was taken from a woman between 45 and 65 years old with acute or convalescent COVID-19. Sequenced: peripheral blood. The chain uses TRBV9 and TRBJ2-1; TRBD2 aligns across 14 bases. The DNA for the CDR3 is TGTGCCAGCAGCTCTCGGACTAGCGGGAGGCTCGTAGCACCCTACAATGAGCAGTTCTTC. It yields the protein CASSSRTSGRLVAPYNEQFF. The full variable domain, rest sourced from reference TRBV9 and TRBJ2-1, is DSGVTQTPKHLITATGQRVTLRCSPRSGDLSVYWYQQSLDQGLQFLIQYYNGEERAKGNILERFSAQQFPDLHSELNLSSLELGDSALYFCASSSRTSGRLVAPYNEQFFGPGTRLTVL.